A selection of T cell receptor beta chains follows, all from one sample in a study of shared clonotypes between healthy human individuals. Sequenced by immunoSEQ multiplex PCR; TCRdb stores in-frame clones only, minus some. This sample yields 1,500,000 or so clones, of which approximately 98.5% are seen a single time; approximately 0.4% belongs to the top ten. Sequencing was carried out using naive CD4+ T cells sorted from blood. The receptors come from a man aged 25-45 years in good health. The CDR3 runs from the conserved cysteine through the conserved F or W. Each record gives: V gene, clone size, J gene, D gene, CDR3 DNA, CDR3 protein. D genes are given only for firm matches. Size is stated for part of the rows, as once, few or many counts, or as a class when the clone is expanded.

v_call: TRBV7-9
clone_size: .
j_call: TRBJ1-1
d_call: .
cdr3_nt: TGTGCCAGCAGCTTAGTCAGGGTGAACACTGAAGCTTTCTTT
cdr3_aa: CASSLVRVNTEAFF

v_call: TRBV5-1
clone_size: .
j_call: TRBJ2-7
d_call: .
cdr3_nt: TGCGCCAGCAGCTTGAAAGGCCCATTCTACGAGCAGTACTTC
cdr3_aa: CASSLKGPFYEQYF

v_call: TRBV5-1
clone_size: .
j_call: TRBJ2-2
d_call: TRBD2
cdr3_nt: TGCGCCAGCAGGATTTCACTAGCGGGAGCCACCGGGGAGCTGTTTTTT
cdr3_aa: CASRISLAGATGELFF

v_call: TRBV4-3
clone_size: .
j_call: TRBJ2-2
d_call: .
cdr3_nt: TGCGCCAGCAGCCAAGACGAGATACGGGCCGGGGAGCTGTTTTTT
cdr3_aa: CASSQDEIRAGELFF

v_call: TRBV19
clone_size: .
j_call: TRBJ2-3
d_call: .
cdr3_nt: TGTGCCAGTAGTCTCCGTGGGGACCCTCGAAGCACAGATACGCAGTATTTT
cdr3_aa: CASSLRGDPRSTDTQYF

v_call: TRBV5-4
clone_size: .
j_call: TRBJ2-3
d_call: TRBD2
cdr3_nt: TGTGCCAGCAGCTTGGATCGCGGACTAGCTTCCTCCTCCACAGATACGCAGTATTTT
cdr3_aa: CASSLDRGLASSSTDTQYF

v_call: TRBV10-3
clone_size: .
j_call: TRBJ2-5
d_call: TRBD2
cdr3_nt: TGTGCCATCAGTGAGTCCCTAGCGGGCCCTCCGGGAGAGACCCAGTACTTC
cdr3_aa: CAISESLAGPPGETQYF

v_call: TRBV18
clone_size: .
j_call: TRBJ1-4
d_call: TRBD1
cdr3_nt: TGTGCCAGCTCACCCCCGGGACAGGGAGGTGAAAAACTGTTTTTT
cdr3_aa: CASSPPGQGGEKLFF

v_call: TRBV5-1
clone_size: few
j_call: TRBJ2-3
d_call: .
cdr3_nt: TGCGCCAGCAGCTTGGAGAGCACAGATACGCAGTATTTT
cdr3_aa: CASSLESTDTQYF

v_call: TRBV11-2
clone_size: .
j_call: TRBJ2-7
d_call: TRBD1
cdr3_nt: TGTGCCAGCAGCTTTGGGACAGGGTACGAGCAGTACTTC
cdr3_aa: CASSFGTGYEQYF

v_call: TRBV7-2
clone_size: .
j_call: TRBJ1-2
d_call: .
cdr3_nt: TGTGCCAGCAGCTTAGTTCCCAGTGGAGCCTCTAACTATGGCTACACCTTC
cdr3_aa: CASSLVPSGASNYGYTF